This entry features one T cell receptor beta chain sequence. Clones were read by immunoSEQ multiplex PCR, and TCRdb kept only the in-frame ones, dropping some. The table shows more than 250,000 clones, with roughly 85% occurring only once. The sample belongs to a study of cytomegalovirus exposure and HLA in healthy donors. Turning to the study itself: According to later analysis, the same platform produced the 110 or so validation and 666 first-cohort repertoires.

With V trimmed by 8 bases and J by 2 bases, 4 bases remained unmatched. Germline V gene data show CDR1 as SGHDN and CDR2 as FVKESK. There are 15 residues in the CDR3. Material: PBMCs. The clonotype comes from a woman between 18 and 29 years old in good health and CMV-seronegative. V is TRBV14 and J is TRBJ2-3, with 13 positions matching TRBD2. The CDR3 DNA reads TGTGCCAGCGGGGGGACTAGCGGGACCACAGATACGCAGTATTTT. Translated, it gives CASGGTSGTTDTQYF.